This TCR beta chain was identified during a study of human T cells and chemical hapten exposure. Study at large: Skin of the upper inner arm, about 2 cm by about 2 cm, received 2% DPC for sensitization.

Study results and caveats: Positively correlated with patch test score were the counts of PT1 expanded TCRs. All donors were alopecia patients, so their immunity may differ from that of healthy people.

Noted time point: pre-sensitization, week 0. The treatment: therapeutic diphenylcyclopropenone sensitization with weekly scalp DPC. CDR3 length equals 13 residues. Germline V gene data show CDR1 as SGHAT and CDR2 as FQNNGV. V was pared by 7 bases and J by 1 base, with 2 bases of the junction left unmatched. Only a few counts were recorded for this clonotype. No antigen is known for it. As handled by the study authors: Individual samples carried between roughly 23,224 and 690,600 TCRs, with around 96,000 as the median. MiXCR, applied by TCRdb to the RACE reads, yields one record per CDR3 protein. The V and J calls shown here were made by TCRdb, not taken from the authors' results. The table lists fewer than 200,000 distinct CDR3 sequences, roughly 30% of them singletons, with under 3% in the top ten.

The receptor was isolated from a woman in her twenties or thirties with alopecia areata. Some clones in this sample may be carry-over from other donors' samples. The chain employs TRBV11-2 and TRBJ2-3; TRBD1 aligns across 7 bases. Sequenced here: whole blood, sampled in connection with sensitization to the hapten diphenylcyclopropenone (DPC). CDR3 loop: CASMQGGTDTQYF. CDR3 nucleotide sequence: TGTGCCAGCATGCAGGGGGGCACAGATACGCAGTATTTT.